These 16 T cell receptor beta chains originate from one sample sequenced in a study of T cell responses to AZD1222 COVID-19 vaccine. Assay: immunoSEQ multiplex PCR; the TCRdb copy retains only in-frame clones and omits some. The data show some 140,000 clones, 75% to 95% seen once. The specimen was peripheral blood, collected 28 days after the second AZD1222 dose. The receptors derive from an adult who received the AZD1222 COVID-19 vaccine.

This chain joins TRBV5-1 and TRBJ2-7, with D possibly matching TRBD2 (5 bases). Deletions cut 2 bases from V and 6 bases from J, with 15 bases between. The CDR3 totals 14 residues. Germline lookup yields CDR1 SGHRS and CDR2 YFSETQ. This CDR3 reads CASSFSPSGSEQYF. In DNA, the CDR3 is TGCGCCAGCAGCTTTTCTCCGTCGGGAAGCGAGCAGTACTTC.

V and J are TRBV10-1 and TRBJ2-2, with D unclear. The ends were cut back, 3 bases at V and 6 bases at J, with 14 bases in the middle. The CDR3 is made up of 15 amino acids. Germline loops: CDR1 WNHNN, CDR2 SYGVQD (reference sequence). CDR3 nucleotides: TGCGCCAGCAGTGAAAGCGCCGATGTCCCCGGGGAGCTGTTTTTT. The encoded protein is CASSESADVPGELFF.

This chain connects TRBV18 to TRBJ2-2; D not certain. The ends were cut back, 1 base at V and 8 bases at J, with 8 bases in the middle. The V gene's germline CDR1 is KGHSH and CDR2 LQKENI. The CDR3 runs to 13 residues. The CDR3 loop reads CASSPQELGELFF. The CDR3 region has the DNA TGTGCCAGCTCACCACAGGAATTGGGGGAGCTGTTTTTT.

The V call is TRBV19, the J call TRBJ1-5; D gene uncertain. Germline lookup yields CDR1 LNHDA and CDR2 SQIVND (reference sequence). The CDR3 is made up of 13 amino acids. V lost 0 bases and J 7 bases, leaving 7 bases between the germline ends. This CDR3 is CASSIERAQPQHF. As DNA, the CDR3 is TGTGCCAGTAGTATAGAACGGGCACAGCCCCAGCATTTT.

The chain carries TRBV7-9 and TRBJ1-2; 8 nucleotides line up with TRBD1. The CDR3 runs 14 residues. CDR1 SEHNR and CDR2 FQNEAQ come from the germline V gene (reference sequence). The V segment lost 2 bases and the J segment 8 bases; nucleotides outside the gene matches: 7. The CDR3 coding sequence is TGTGCCAGCAGCTTACCCTGGACAGGGAACGGCTACACCTTC. This sequence encodes CASSLPWTGNGYTF.

The chain is built from TRBV13 and TRBJ2-6, with unresolved D. The CDR3 sequence is 22 residues long. Between the trimmed V and J ends, which lost 5 bases and 0 bases, there was a span of 29 bases. Germline CDR1 is PRHDT and CDR2 is FYEKMQ (reference sequence). The CDR3 sequence: CASSPFLRPGPGRFSGANVLTF. CDR3 bases: TGTGCCAGCAGCCCCTTTTTGCGGCCTGGTCCAGGACGGTTCTCTGGGGCCAACGTCCTGACTTTC.

The gene calls are TRBV7-2 and TRBJ1-2; the match to TRBD1 covers 7 bases. With 3 bases clipped from V and 4 bases from J, the junction kept 5 bases outside the gene matches. From germline, CDR1 is SGHTA and CDR2 FQGNSA. The CDR3 loop spans 14 amino acids. The CDR3 nucleotides are TGTGCCAGCAGCTTGGGACAGAGCCTCTATGGCTACACCTTC. As protein: CASSLGQSLYGYTF.

The J gene is TRBJ2-1, the V gene TRBV30; tentative D call: TRBD2 (7 bases). There are 12 residues in the CDR3. Trimming took off 4 bases at V and 15 bases at J, with 19 bases between the two ends. Germline loops: CDR1 GTSNPN, CDR2 SVGIG (reference sequence). CDR3 protein: CAWKPGGPLPFF. CDR3 bases: TGTGCCTGGAAGCCGGGGGGCCCTCTGCCGTTCTTC.

V gene TRBV5-1 combines with J gene TRBJ1-2, with TRBD1 matching 11 bases. The CDR3 is 15 residues long. V lost 4 bases to trimming and J lost 0 bases; unmatched junction nucleotides: 2. CDR1 is SGHRS and CDR2 is YFSETQ in the germline V gene. CDR3 sequence (DNA): TGCGCCAGCAGCATGGGACAGGGGGCTAACTATGGCTACACCTTC. Amino acids: CASSMGQGANYGYTF.

Regarding this clone: The identical CDR3 is also encoded by other nucleotide sequences in the sample. The V and J genes are TRBV6-5 and TRBJ1-1; D ambiguous. V lost 5 bases, J lost 1 base, and 11 bases lay in between. Germline V CDR1 and CDR2: MNHEY, SVGAGI. The CDR3 length is 14 residues. The CDR3 loop reads CASSPRTGNTEAFF. CDR3 bases: TGTGCCAGCAGTCCGCGGACCGGGAACACTGAAGCTTTCTTT.

V gene TRBV10-1 combines with J gene TRBJ2-1; D possibly uses TRBD1 or TRBD2 (5 bases each). V gave up 3 bases and J gave up 7 bases, with 10 bases separating them. The CDR3 has 13 amino acids. From germline, CDR1 is WNHNN and CDR2 SYGVQD (reference sequence). The CDR3 protein is CASSDRERNEQFF. The CDR3 DNA sequence: TGCGCCAGCAGTGACAGGGAGCGTAATGAGCAGTTCTTC.

J is TRBJ1-1 and V is TRBV29-1; D is possibly TRBD1 (5 bases). The CDR3 has 15 amino acids. Trimming removed 7 bases at V and 2 bases at J, with 20 bases between. Germline CDR1 is SQVTM and CDR2 is ANQGSEA. In nucleotides, the CDR3 is TGCAGCGCCCTGGGGGACTCCCTTTTCAACACTGAAGCTTTCTTT. Translated: CSALGDSLFNTEAFF.

V usage is TRBV5-5 and J usage is TRBJ1-1; D not certain. With 4 bases removed from V and 1 base from J, the gap between germline ends came to 14 bases. Germline V lookup: CDR1 SGHKS, CDR2 YYEKEE (reference sequence). The CDR3 is 15 residues long. CDR3 loop: CASSPFAGGNTEAFF. CDR3 bases: TGTGCCAGCAGCCCCTTTGCGGGCGGGAACACTGAAGCTTTCTTT. Full variable domain (missing parts from reference TRBV5-5 and TRBJ1-1): DAGVTQSPTHLIKTRGQQVTLRCSPISGHKSVSWYQQVLGQGPQFIFQYYEKEERGRGNFPDRFSARQFPNYSSELNVNALLLGDSALYLCASSPFAGGNTEAFFGQGTRLTVV.

This chain connects TRBV27 to TRBJ2-7; maybe TRBD2 (5 bases). The germline V and J ends were trimmed by 6 bases and 0 bases, with 9 bases remaining between them. Germline-derived CDR1 and CDR2 are MNHEY and SMNVEV (reference sequence). The CDR3 is 13 amino acids. DNA of the CDR3: TGTGCCAGCAGCCACGGGGACTCCTACGAGCAGTACTTC. It translates to CASSHGDSYEQYF.

This rearrangement joins TRBV13 to TRBJ2-5; TRBD2 aligns across 14 bases. J gave up 5 bases and V 5 bases, and 4 bases lay outside the gene matches. Germline V lookup: CDR1 PRHDT, CDR2 FYEKMQ (reference sequence). The CDR3 length is 15 residues. The CDR3 coding sequence is TGTGCCAGCAGCCCCCGGACTAGCGGGGGGGAGACCCAGTACTTC. Amino acids: CASSPRTSGGETQYF.

The chain has TRBV7-2 and TRBJ1-1, with D unclear. From germline, CDR1 is SGHTA and CDR2 FQGNSA. Trimming left V 5 bases short and J 3 bases short, with 19 bases between. The CDR3 extends over 16 amino acids. DNA of the CDR3: TGTGCCAGCAGCCCCTTTTCGAGCTTCGGGGACACTGAAGCTTTCTTT. As protein: CASSPFSSFGDTEAFF.